This section outlines one T cell receptor beta chain sequence together with its context. This sample is part of a study of blood T cell repertoires in COVID-19. As processed by the authors: Nucleated cell number was recorded as an estimate derived from reference gene primer amplification. Libraries were prepared by immunoSEQ multiplex PCR; TCRdb keeps only in-frame clonotypes and omits some of them. That table is the source of V, J and clone size, and D and trimming were worked out from the DNA. In the table there are 15,000 to 20,000 clones, 75% to 95% of which are singletons. CDR3 length: 15 amino acids. Trimming at V came to 1 base and at J to 4 bases, leaving 3 bases not matched to a gene. The germline V gene encodes CDR1 MGHRA and CDR2 YSYEKL.

This clonotype was sampled from a human donor in a cohort sampled during active COVID-19. What was sequenced was peripheral blood. The chain joins TRBV4-1 to TRBJ1-2, with 10 bases identical to TRBD1. CDR3 DNA sequence: TGCGCCAGCAGCCAAGCGGGACAGGGGATCTATGGCTACACCTTC. Translating gives CASSQAGQGIYGYTF.